A selection of T cell receptor beta chains follows, all from one sample in a study of shared clonotypes between healthy human individuals. The method was immunoSEQ multiplex PCR; TCRdb's version includes in-frame clones alone and lacks a portion of them. Here the sample spans around 500,000 clones, around 73% being singletons. Sequenced input: PBMCs. These receptors were collected from a woman aged 40 to 50 in good health. Some clones in this sample may be carry-over from other donors' samples. CDR3s include the opening cysteine and the closing phenylalanine or tryptophan. D genes are given only for firm matches. Some rows mark clone size as missing; the rest say once, few, many or name a class of expanded clone.

j_call: TRBJ2-1; clone_size: -; d_call: -; v_call: TRBV25-1; cdr3_nt: TGTGCCAGCAGCTCGCCGATGGGACAATTCCACAATGAGCAGTTCTTC; cdr3_aa: CASSSPMGQFHNEQFF
j_call: TRBJ2-7; clone_size: -; d_call: -; v_call: TRBV2; cdr3_nt: TGTGCCAGCGGCTTGCGGGGAGGCTACGAGCAGTACTTC; cdr3_aa: CASGLRGGYEQYF
j_call: TRBJ2-3; clone_size: -; d_call: TRBD1; v_call: TRBV18; cdr3_nt: TGTGCCAGCTCACCGGACAGGACTAGCACAGATACGCAGTATTTT; cdr3_aa: CASSPDRTSTDTQYF
j_call: TRBJ2-1; clone_size: -; d_call: -; v_call: TRBV9; cdr3_nt: TGTGCCAGCAGCCCTTCGGGATCCTACAATGAGCAGTTCTTC; cdr3_aa: CASSPSGSYNEQFF
j_call: TRBJ2-7; clone_size: -; d_call: -; v_call: TRBV6-6; cdr3_nt: TGTGCCAGCAGAGGGGGAGGCTACGAGCAGTACTTC; cdr3_aa: CASRGGGYEQYF
j_call: TRBJ2-1; clone_size: -; d_call: -; v_call: TRBV7-2; cdr3_nt: TGTGCCAGCAGCTTTCTGGCGTCATACAATGAGCAGTTCTTC; cdr3_aa: CASSFLASYNEQFF
j_call: TRBJ2-7; clone_size: -; d_call: -; v_call: TRBV6-5; cdr3_nt: TGTGCCAGCAGTCGGGCCGTTCACTACGAGCAGTACTTC; cdr3_aa: CASSRAVHYEQYF
j_call: TRBJ1-1; clone_size: -; d_call: TRBD1; v_call: TRBV5-1; cdr3_nt: TGCGCCAGCAGAGCGACAGGGGGCAACTCCGAAGCTTTCTTT; cdr3_aa: CASRATGGNSEAFF
j_call: TRBJ1-5; clone_size: -; d_call: -; v_call: TRBV10-3; cdr3_nt: TGTGCCATCAGTGGGGCAGGGGCAGGGCAGCCCCAGCATTTT; cdr3_aa: CAISGAGAGQPQHF
j_call: TRBJ2-1; clone_size: -; d_call: -; v_call: TRBV27; cdr3_nt: TGTGCCAGCAGTTTAGCCTGGCAGTCCTACAATGAGCAGTTCTTC; cdr3_aa: CASSLAWQSYNEQFF
j_call: TRBJ1-4; clone_size: -; d_call: -; v_call: TRBV15; cdr3_nt: TGTGCCACCGGGCCGAACTGGGGGGATACGGAAAAACTGTTTTTT; cdr3_aa: CATGPNWGDTEKLFF
j_call: TRBJ1-2; clone_size: -; d_call: TRBD1; v_call: TRBV27; cdr3_nt: TGTGCCAGCAGTTTCACAGGGGAAGGAGATGGCTACACCTTC; cdr3_aa: CASSFTGEGDGYTF
j_call: TRBJ2-5; clone_size: -; d_call: -; v_call: TRBV10-1; cdr3_nt: TGCGCCAGCACTCTACAAGAGACCCAGTACTTC; cdr3_aa: CASTLQETQYF
j_call: TRBJ1-5; clone_size: -; d_call: -; v_call: TRBV21-1; cdr3_nt: TGTGCCAGCAGCGACAGACAGGGATACAATCAGCCCCAGCATTTT; cdr3_aa: CASSDRQGYNQPQHF
j_call: TRBJ1-1; clone_size: few; d_call: TRBD1; v_call: TRBV5-6; cdr3_nt: TGTGCCAGCAGCCGACAGGGTGGAGTATTCAAAGCTTTCTTT; cdr3_aa: CASSRQGGVFKAFF
j_call: TRBJ2-2; clone_size: few; d_call: -; v_call: TRBV29-1; cdr3_nt: TGCAGCGTTGGTGGACATACTACTCTCGCGAACACCGGGGAGCTGTTTTTT; cdr3_aa: CSVGGHTTLANTGELFF
j_call: TRBJ1-3; clone_size: -; d_call: -; v_call: TRBV9; cdr3_nt: TGTGCCAGCAGCGCTCCAGGGGCTCTTGGAAACACCATATATTTT; cdr3_aa: CASSAPGALGNTIYF
j_call: TRBJ1-3; clone_size: -; d_call: -; v_call: TRBV5-1; cdr3_nt: TGCGCCAGCAGCACCCAAACAGGGGGAAACACCATATATTTT; cdr3_aa: CASSTQTGGNTIYF
j_call: TRBJ2-7; clone_size: -; d_call: -; v_call: TRBV6-1; cdr3_nt: TGTGCCAGCGGCCGTTACGAGCAGTACTTC; cdr3_aa: CASGRYEQYF
j_call: TRBJ2-5; clone_size: -; d_call: -; v_call: TRBV18; cdr3_nt: TGTGCCAGCTCACCACTCTCTGGGGATCAAGAGACCCAGTACTTC; cdr3_aa: CASSPLSGDQETQYF
j_call: TRBJ1-1; clone_size: few; d_call: TRBD1; v_call: TRBV7-9; cdr3_nt: TGTGCCAGCAGCCAAGATGGTGGGACAGGGGTTTATACTGAAGCTTTCTTT; cdr3_aa: CASSQDGGTGVYTEAFF
j_call: TRBJ2-3; clone_size: few; d_call: -; v_call: TRBV1; cdr3_nt: TGCACCTACGCCTACTCGGGACTAGCGGTACGTTTGGAGTATTTT; cdr3_aa: CTYAYSGLAVRLEYF
j_call: TRBJ2-6; clone_size: few; d_call: -; v_call: TRBV10-3; cdr3_nt: TGTGCCATCAGTGATTTCGGACCTGGGGCCAACGTCCTGACTTTC; cdr3_aa: CAISDFGPGANVLTF
j_call: TRBJ2-7; clone_size: -; d_call: -; v_call: TRBV5-1; cdr3_nt: TGCGCCAGCAGCTTGGGGAGTAGCTTTTTGACGTACTTC; cdr3_aa: CASSLGSSFLTYF
j_call: TRBJ2-3; clone_size: -; d_call: -; v_call: TRBV6-1; cdr3_nt: TGTGCCAGCAGTGAAACTTACTTGCGACGGGGAGGCCGCACAGATACGCAGTATTTT; cdr3_aa: CASSETYLRRGGRTDTQYF
j_call: TRBJ2-6; clone_size: once; d_call: TRBD1; v_call: TRBV10-3; cdr3_nt: TGTGCCATCAGTACCGGGACAGGGGGCTTTGGGGCCAACGTCCTGACTTTC; cdr3_aa: CAISTGTGGFGANVLTF
j_call: TRBJ2-5; clone_size: -; d_call: -; v_call: TRBV2; cdr3_nt: TGTGCCAGCGGGAGGGACAGGTACCAAGAGACCCAGTACTTC; cdr3_aa: CASGRDRYQETQYF
j_call: TRBJ2-2; clone_size: -; d_call: -; v_call: TRBV7-2; cdr3_nt: TGTGCCAGCAGCTTAGTGGCCTGGAACACCGGGGAGCTGTTTTTT; cdr3_aa: CASSLVAWNTGELFF
j_call: TRBJ2-1; clone_size: few; d_call: -; v_call: TRBV7-9; cdr3_nt: TGTGCCAGCAGCTGGTCAGGGGGGAATGAGCAGTTCTTC; cdr3_aa: CASSWSGGNEQFF
j_call: TRBJ2-1; clone_size: -; d_call: TRBD2; v_call: TRBV7-9; cdr3_nt: TGTGCCAGCAGCTTAGCCCCAGAGCGGGGTGAGCAGTTCTTC; cdr3_aa: CASSLAPERGEQFF
j_call: TRBJ2-5; clone_size: -; d_call: -; v_call: TRBV2; cdr3_nt: TGTGCCAGCAGTCCGGGGCCGAGTACGTACCAAGAGACCCAGTACTTC; cdr3_aa: CASSPGPSTYQETQYF
j_call: TRBJ1-4; clone_size: -; d_call: TRBD1; v_call: TRBV5-1; cdr3_nt: TGCGCCAGCAGCATGGCCGGGACAGGCGATGAAAAACTGTTTTTT; cdr3_aa: CASSMAGTGDEKLFF